The T cell receptor (beta chain) described here comes from a study of T cells in Graves' hyperthyroidism and ophthalmopathy. Ophthalmopathy patients had Clinical Activity Score at least 3, NOSPECS grade at least 4, duration under 3 months. This clonotype was counted at least ten times. The antigen is not known. RNA transcripts served as the template for amplifying TCR beta CDR3 regions. HTBI primers were employed in a first-round RT-PCR of the TCR CDR3. TCRdb redid the calling of the multiplex PCR reads with MiXCR, one entry per CDR3 protein. Of hundreds of thousands of distinct CDR3 sequences in the sample, over 12% were seen once. In germline, CDR1 is SGHDT, CDR2 YYEEEE. V was pared by 6 bases and J by 7 bases, with 8 bases of the junction left unmatched. This CDR3 has 13 residues. Study-wide points: In simple terms, a model built on 13 V-J features told ophthalmopathy apart from stable hyperthyroidism.

The sequenced sample was blood. This TCR was recovered from a woman in her thirties or forties with Graves' ophthalmopathy. The rearrangement joins TRBV5-6 to TRBJ1-2; 8 bases fit TRBD1. The CDR3 nucleotides read TGTGCCAGCACCCAGGACAGGGAATTTGGCTACACCTTC. Encoded protein: CASTQDREFGYTF.